These 2 T cell receptor beta chains share one sample of origin, sequenced in a study of T cell changes during pregnancy in multiple sclerosis (dated by TCRdb to 2018 to 2020). The library was obtained by the immunoSEQ multiplex PCR assay. This immuneACCESS table, as held by TCRdb, lists in-frame sequences with V and J called but not all clones. Of the missing ones, under half trace to an unresolved V gene in checked studies; the others have no known cause. The sample table records more than 90,000 clones; around 90% of these occur just once. The top ten clones comprise around 3.1% of the sample. Source: peripheral blood, taken in the second trimester of pregnancy. These receptors were collected from a female donor with multiple sclerosis, enrolled in a pregnancy study.

This rearrangement joins TRBV6-1 to TRBJ2-4; TRBD1 might be the D (5 bases). V was clipped by 8 bases and J by 7 bases, with 12 bases between them. Germline assignment: CDR1 MNHNS and CDR2 SASEGT. CDR3 length: 12 residues. The CDR3 bases are TGTGCCAGCGAGCGACCAGGGAACATTCAGTACTTC. It encodes CASERPGNIQYF.

The chain recombines TRBV28 with TRBJ2-7, with D maybe TRBD2 (5 bases). Trimming removed 6 bases from V and 3 bases from J, with 15 bases in between. CDR1 MDHEN and CDR2 SYDVKM come from the germline V gene. CDR3 length: 14 residues. CDR3 in amino acids: CASRDADWFYEQYF. The CDR3 DNA follows: TGTGCCAGCAGGGATGCGGACTGGTTCTACGAGCAGTACTTC.